The source of this T cell receptor (beta chain) is a study of patients and donors after allogeneic stem cell transplantation. A single record per CDR3 protein comes from TCRdb applying MiXCR to the RT-PCR reads. The sample shows about 960,000 distinct CDR3 sequences, roughly 18% of them seen only once. Trimming removed 3 bases at V and 12 bases at J, with 14 bases between. Per the germline V gene, CDR1 is LGHNA and CDR2 is YSLEER. The CDR3 loop spans 12 amino acids. The chain uses TRBV4-3 and TRBJ1-1, with D possibly being TRBD1 (5 bases). Sequences were obtained from blood, either unsorted or a sorted T cell fraction (not recorded which). This TCR derives from a human donor who was either an allogeneic HSCT recipient or a stem cell or donor lymphocyte infusion donor (not recorded which). It is not recorded whose cells these are; they may come from a transplant donor. The CDR3 here is CASSHNGRGTFF. In DNA form, the CDR3 reads TGCGCCAGCAGCCATAATGGTCGGGGGACTTTCTTT.